This record concerns one T cell receptor beta chain sequence. Its antigen is currently unknown. Primers: 60 Vbeta forward and 13 Jbeta reverse. Profiled with immunoSEQ multiplex PCR; TCRdb holds only in-frame clones, not every one. The repertoire includes 170,000 or so clones, about 77% of them detected once, and under 2.5% sits in the top ten. This sample was taken from a study of cytomegalovirus exposure and HLA in healthy donors. The study, taken as a whole, reports: The analysis excluded some indistinguishable V segments, including TRBV6-2 and TRBV6-3. Several of the most significant clusters appeared linked to common viral pathogens, based on a later analysis. Later work showed greater clonal expansion in HLA-associated TCR beta chains than in equally common others. In a later analysis, TCR association rates varied by HLA locus: DRB1 most, HLA-C fewest.

CDR3 size: 13 residues. The V gene lost 3 bases and the J gene lost 6 bases, with 11 bases spanning the gap. Germline V gives CDR1 LNHDA, CDR2 SQIVND (reference sequence). The chain couples TRBV19 to TRBJ1-2, with D maybe TRBD1 (5 bases). The origin of this receptor is a man between 60 and 75 years old in good health and CMV-seronegative. Sequenced material: PBMCs. CDR3 coding DNA: TGTGCCAGTAGTATCCCGGGGGTGGATGGCTACACCTTC. Its translation: CASSIPGVDGYTF. Full variable domain (rest looked up from reference TRBV19 and TRBJ1-2): DGGITQSPKYLFRKEGQNVTLSCEQNLNHDAMYWYRQDPGQGLRLIYYSQIVNDFQKGDIAEGYSVSREKKESFPLTVTSAQKNPTAFYLCASSIPGVDGYTFGSGTRLTVV.